These 24 T cell receptor beta chains came from one sample sequenced in a study of T cell clonality in common variable immunodeficiency. Generated by immunoSEQ multiplex PCR, the TCRdb table keeps only in-frame clones and is missing some. Singletons are absent from the sample, which has 50,000 to 65,000 clones. Sequenced input: peripheral blood mononuclear cells. The source is a person aged 18 to 70 in good health.

This clone was observed a handful of times. The observed sequence ends 3 residues before the CDR3 terminus, with the missing tail filled in from the germline J gene. The rearrangement uses TRBV6-2 or TRBV6-3 and TRBJ2-5; 10 bases match TRBD2. The junction had 2 bases not matched to a gene; V was cut back by 6 bases and J by 4 bases. Germline V gene sequence: CDR1 MNHEY, CDR2 SVGEGT. CDR3 length: 13 amino acids. The CDR3 bases that were read are TGTGCCAGCAGAACTAGCGGGATAGAGACC. Amino acid sequence: CASRTSGIET. The whole CDR3 is CASRTSGIETQYF.

Ten or more counts support this clone. The read terminates 3 residues before the CDR3 end, so the remaining end is supplied by the germline J gene. The chain combines TRBV6-1 with TRBJ1-3, with a tentative D call TRBD1 (5 bases). V lost 2 bases and J lost 2, with 16 bases in between. This CDR3 is built from 17 residues. Germline CDR1 MNHNS, CDR2 SASEGT. The CDR3 spells CASSEWGEEVTGNTIYF. The sequenced CDR3 bases are TGTGCCAGCAGTGAATGGGGGGAGGAGGTAACTGGAAACACC.

This clone was picked up a small number of times. The read finishes 3 residues shy of the CDR3 end, and the germline J gene is used to complete it. This rearrangement joins TRBV5-5 to TRBJ1-1; D unclear. The length of the CDR3 is 13 residues. CDR1 is SGHKS, CDR2 YYEKEE, per germline (reference sequence). Incomplete CDR3 DNA: TGTGCCAGCAGCTTAGGAACCGGGGTAGAA. It yields the protein CASSLGTGVE. The full CDR3 is CASSLGTGVEAFF.

This clone was counted ten times or more. The read is 3 residues too short to cover the CDR3 end, so that end is filled in from the germline J gene. This chain links TRBV10-3 with TRBJ2-5, with D possibly being TRBD2 (5 bases). Germline loops: CDR1 ENHRY, CDR2 SYGVKD. This CDR3 has 13 residues. V shed 3 bases and J shed 5 bases, with 10 bases lying between them. The sequenced part of the CDR3 DNA is TGTGCCATCAGTGACGGGGTGGGGGAGACC. Translated: CAISDGVGET. The entire CDR3 is CAISDGVGETQYF.

This clone was found many times. The CDR3 goes on 3 residues after the read ends, and that part is filled in from the germline J gene. This chain joins TRBV19 and TRBJ1-4, with D perhaps matching TRBD1 (6 bases). The CDR3 has 15 amino acids. Germline CDR1 is LNHDA and CDR2 is SQIVND (reference sequence). The V and J ends lost 6 bases and 4 bases respectively, with 15 bases between them. CDR3 DNA (partial): TGTGCCAGTAGGACAGGCGAAGCAATTAATGAAAAA. Its translation: CASRTGEAINEK. The complete CDR3 protein is CASRTGEAINEKLFF.

Comment on this clone: Coverage ceases 3 residues before the CDR3 finishes, and the germline J gene fills in the end. The chain links TRBV30 to TRBJ1-2, with 10 bases aligning to TRBD1. The germline V gene has CDR1 GTSNPN and CDR2 SVGIG (reference sequence). The CDR3 extends over 12 amino acids. The chain's CDR3 is CAGDRGSYDYTF. The DNA read from the CDR3 is TGTGCCGGGGACAGGGGATCCTACGAC.

This clone was found many times. The CDR3 goes on 3 residues after the read ends, and that part is filled in from the germline J gene. The rearrangement joins TRBV19 to TRBJ1-3; 11 bases line up with TRBD1. The CDR3 length is 15 residues. Germline lookup yields CDR1 LNHDA and CDR2 SQIVND (reference sequence). The V segment lost 5 bases and the J segment 8 bases; nucleotides outside the gene matches: 8. Here the CDR3 reads CASSFGQGAADTIYF. The sequenced CDR3 bases are TGTGCCAGTAGTTTCGGACAGGGGGCAGCGGACACC.

Concerning this clone: The read terminates 3 residues before the CDR3 end, so the remaining end is supplied by the germline J gene. The chain has TRBV5-4 and TRBJ2-1, with 9 bases lining up with TRBD1. This CDR3 region has 14 residues. Germline V gives CDR1 SGHNT, CDR2 YYREEE (reference sequence). With 7 bases clipped from V and 7 bases from J, the junction kept 9 bases outside the gene matches. The sequenced part of the CDR3 DNA is TGTGCCAGCGGCTCTGGACAGGGGTGGAATGAG. Its protein is CASGSGQGWNE. The whole CDR3 region reads CASGSGQGWNEQFF.

This clone was seen at least ten times. The sequenced fragment ends 3 residues before the CDR3 boundary, so the rest is inferred from the germline J gene. The rearrangement uses TRBV5-1 and TRBJ2-5; the D gene could be TRBD1 or TRBD2 (5 bases each). In germline, CDR1 is SGHRS, CDR2 YFSETQ. Trimming took 5 bases from V and 3 from J, leaving 17 bases between them. This CDR3 is 15 amino acids long. The DNA read from the CDR3 is TGCGCCAGCAGGGGAAGAGGGGCGGCTGAAGAGACC. It codes for CASRGRGAAEET. The full CDR3 is CASRGRGAAEETQYF.

This clone was counted ten times or more. The DNA read from the CDR3 is TGTGCCAGTAGTATAAACAGGTACGAG. Its translation is CASSINRYE. From start to end, the CDR3 is CASSINRYEQYF. V and J are TRBV19 and TRBJ2-7, with D possibly being TRBD1 (5 bases). Coverage ceases 3 residues before the CDR3 finishes, and the germline J gene fills in the end. This CDR3 is built from 12 residues. V was clipped by 2 bases and J by 4 bases, with 6 bases between them. Germline V gives CDR1 LNHDA, CDR2 SQIVND (reference sequence).

This clone was seen at least ten times. The CDR3 end falls 3 residues outside the read, so it is completed with the germline J gene. The J gene is TRBJ2-2, the V gene TRBV6-2 or TRBV6-3; D remains ambiguous. This CDR3 has 15 amino acids. Deletions cut 3 bases from V and 5 bases from J, with 13 bases between. Germline CDR1 and CDR2: MNHEY and SVGEGT. This CDR3 reads CASSYGQVRTGELFF. Incomplete CDR3 DNA: TGTGCCAGCAGTTATGGCCAGGTTAGGACCGGGGAG.

This clone was detected ten times or more. The read finishes 3 residues shy of the CDR3 end, and the germline J gene is used to complete it. The V call is TRBV12-3 or TRBV12-4, the J call TRBJ2-3; tentatively, D is TRBD1 (5 bases). V was clipped by 4 bases and J by 4 bases, with 9 bases between them. The CDR3 has 13 residues. CDR3 DNA, as far as it was read: TGTGCCAGCAGTTACCAGGGCTCAGATACG. It is translated as CASSYQGSDT. The whole CDR3 protein reads CASSYQGSDTQYF.

Ten or more counts support this clone. Read sequence stops 3 residues before the CDR3 end, and the germline J gene provides the missing end. V and J are TRBV18 and TRBJ1-2, with D perhaps matching TRBD1 (5 bases). The CDR3 loop spans 14 amino acids. Trimming left V 6 bases short and J 4 bases short, with 15 bases between. In germline, CDR1 is KGHSH, CDR2 LQKENI. The chain's CDR3 is CASSPDDSFYGYTF. The DNA read from the CDR3 is TGTGCCAGCTCCCCCGACGACAGCTTCTATGGC.

This clone was counted many times. The sequenced fragment ends 3 residues before the CDR3 boundary, so the rest is inferred from the germline J gene. Within the sample, other DNA sequences also encode this same CDR3. The chain joins TRBV7-9 to TRBJ1-3, with D unresolved. CDR1 and CDR2 (germline): SEHNR, FQNEAQ (reference sequence). The CDR3 is 15 amino acids. Trimming stripped 5 bases from V and 0 bases from J, with 11 bases between. The CDR3 bases that were read are TGTGCCAGCAGCGCCTCAGGAACCTCTGGAAACACC. This sequence encodes CASSASGTSGNT. In full, the CDR3 is CASSASGTSGNTIYF.

The table lists this clone with many counts. Coverage ceases 3 residues before the CDR3 finishes, and the germline J gene fills in the end. The chain employs TRBV20-1 and TRBJ2-5; 11 bases align to TRBD1. V dropped 4 bases and J dropped 5; count of bases not matched to a gene: 6. Germline CDR1 and CDR2: DFQATT and SNEGSKA (reference sequence). The CDR3 has 14 residues. The CDR3 bases that were read are TGCAGTGCTACCCGCCGGGACAGGGGGGAGACC. It encodes CSATRRDRGET. In full, the CDR3 reads CSATRRDRGETQYF.

This clone was seen a few times. The read finishes 3 residues shy of the CDR3 end, and the germline J gene is used to complete it. The genes are TRBV7-9 and TRBJ1-1; the D is unclear. The ends were cut back, 4 bases at V and 2 bases at J, with 11 bases in the middle. The CDR3 consists of 14 residues. The germline V gene has CDR1 SEHNR and CDR2 FQNEAQ (reference sequence). The CDR3 region is CASSSTVPNTEAFF. The sequenced CDR3 bases are TGTGCCAGCAGCTCTACGGTTCCTAACACTGAA.

This clone was counted at least ten times. The read gets to within 3 residues of the CDR3 end, and the germline J gene fills in the rest. This chain links TRBV20-1 with TRBJ1-5, with D perhaps TRBD1 (6 bases). The CDR3 totals 14 residues. With 6 bases removed from V and 6 bases from J, the gap between germline ends came to 18 bases. Looked up from germline, CDR1 is DFQATT and CDR2 is SNEGSKA (reference sequence). The sequenced CDR3 bases are TGCAGTGCCCGCGGGGGGGGCTCGATTCAGCCC. Its translation: CSARGGGSIQP. The full CDR3 protein reads CSARGGGSIQPQHF.

Ten or more counts support this clone. The CDR3 extends 3 residues past the end of the read, so its final part is completed from the germline J gene. The chain carries TRBV5-6 and TRBJ1-2; D unclear. Germline assignment: CDR1 SGHDT and CDR2 YYEEEE. The CDR3 loop spans 14 amino acids. The CDR3 is CASSLPTVVQGYTF. The CDR3 bases that were read are TGTGCCAGCAGCCTACCTACGGTTGTGCAAGGC.

This clone was seen at least ten times. The read falls 3 residues short of the CDR3 end, and the missing part is taken from the germline J gene. The chain recombines TRBV7-8 with TRBJ1-1, with 7 bases lining up with TRBD1. Germline-derived CDR1 and CDR2 are SGHVS and FQNEAQ. The CDR3 extends over 13 amino acids. The V and J ends lost 5 bases and 7 bases, in that order; junction bases with no gene match: 7. Here the CDR3 reads CASSGRQGLEAFF. CDR3 bases read: TGTGCCAGCAGCGGACGACAGGGCCTTGAA.

This clone was detected many times. The CDR3 end falls 3 residues outside the read, so it is completed with the germline J gene. J is TRBJ2-3 and V is TRBV9, with 10 bases identical to TRBD2. Looked up from germline, CDR1 is SGDLS and CDR2 is YYNGEE. The CDR3 extends over 16 amino acids. The V and J ends lost 0 bases and 4 bases, in that order; junction bases with no gene match: 5. Here the CDR3 reads CASSVGASGSSDTQYF. The covered CDR3 bases are TGTGCCAGCAGCGTAGGGGCTAGCGGGAGCTCAGATACG.

The sample holds many counts of this clone. The read gets to within 3 residues of the CDR3 end, and the germline J gene fills in the rest. The V and J genes are TRBV19 and TRBJ2-3, with TRBD2 as a possible D gene (6 bases). The CDR3 sequence is 16 residues long. Looked up from germline, CDR1 is LNHDA and CDR2 is SQIVND (reference sequence). V was shortened by 1 base and J by 0 bases, with 11 bases between the two germline ends. Partial CDR3 DNA: TGTGCCAGTAGTATAGTTCCTAGCGTTAGCACAGATACG. Translation gives CASSIVPSVSTDT. In full, the CDR3 is CASSIVPSVSTDTQYF.

This clone was seen a handful of times. Given a much more abundant clone one base away, this may be a read error. The read comes to an end 3 residues before the CDR3 does, leaving the germline J gene to fill in the end. This rearrangement joins TRBV5-6 to TRBJ1-1; TRBD1 matches at 8 bases. Looked up from germline, CDR1 is SGHDT and CDR2 is YYEEEE. The CDR3 is 14 amino acids. J lost 3 bases, V lost 2 bases, and 3 bases had no gene match. CDR3 DNA, as far as it was read: TGTGCCAGCAGCTTCGGACAGGGAGACACTGAA. This codes for CASSFGQGDTE. The full CDR3 protein reads CASSFGQGDTEAFF.

To note about this clone: The CDR3 goes on 3 residues after the read ends, and that part is filled in from the germline J gene. The chain uses TRBV27 and TRBJ2-7; 9 nucleotides align to TRBD1. Germline trimming cut 3 bases from V and 6 bases from J; bases unmatched to any gene: 6. CDR1 is MNHEY, CDR2 SMNVEV, per germline (reference sequence). The CDR3 runs to 14 residues. The CDR3 DNA, read in part, is TGTGCCAGCAGTTTCAGGACAGGGGTCGGCGAG. Translating gives CASSFRTGVGE. The full CDR3 is CASSFRTGVGEQYF.

This clone was seen at least ten times. The sequenced CDR3 bases are TGTGCCGGGTTTCCAGCGGGAGGATGGGGAGAGACG. Protein sequence: CAGFPAGGWGET. The whole CDR3 protein reads CAGFPAGGWGETQYF. This chain links TRBV30 with TRBJ2-3; the match to TRBD2 covers 9 bases. The DNA ends 3 residues before the CDR3 does, and the rest of the CDR3 is filled in from the germline J gene. Germline V gives CDR1 GTSNPN, CDR2 SVGIG (reference sequence). The CDR3 contains 15 residues. The variable domain in full, with the rest retrieved from reference TRBV30 and TRBJ2-3, is SQTIHQWPATLVQPVGSPLSLECTVEGTSNPNLYWYRQAAGRGLQLLFYSVGIGQISSEVPQNLSASRPQDRQFILSSKKLLLSDSGFYLCAGFPAGGWGETQYFGPGTRLTVL.